These T cell receptor beta chains were read from a single sample in a study of blood T cells in healthy people across ages. MiXCR was run by TCRdb on the 5' RACE reads, yielding one entry per CDR3 protein. The sample comprises 1.5 million or so distinct CDR3 sequences, roughly 40% of which are singletons, and less than 8% rests with the top ten. Sequencing used blood. These receptor sequences come from a woman between 18 and 29 years old in good health. Each CDR3 is given with its conserved first and last residue. The D gene is left open where the match is weak. Clone size appears in some rows only: once, few, many, or a class for an expanded clone.

clone_size | j_call | d_call | v_call | cdr3_aa | cdr3_nt
NA | TRBJ2-7 | NA | TRBV20-1 | CSALRLVEQYF | TGCAGTGCCCTCAGACTAGTTGAGCAGTACTTC
NA | TRBJ1-2 | NA | TRBV6-6 | CASRIGTNYGYTF | TGTGCCAGCAGAATTGGCACGAACTATGGCTACACCTTC
NA | TRBJ1-6 | NA | TRBV10-2 | CASSESDGYNSPLHF | TGCGCCAGCAGTGAGTCGGACGGTTATAATTCACCCCTCCACTTT
few | TRBJ2-7 | TRBD2 | TRBV7-9 | CASSSTGGPYEQYF | TGTGCCAGCAGCTCCACGGGGGGACCTTACGAGCAGTACTTC
few | TRBJ2-3 | NA | TRBV12-3/TRBV12-4 | CASSFVDSTDTQYF | TGTGCCAGCAGTTTTGTTGACAGCACAGATACGCAGTATTTT
NA | TRBJ1-2 | NA | TRBV2 | CASSGQLRGNYGYTF | TGTGCCAGCAGTGGGCAGCTAAGGGGTAACTATGGCTACACCTTC
NA | TRBJ2-4 | TRBD2 | TRBV4-2 | CASSQGLAVAKNIQYF | TGTGCCAGCAGCCAAGGCCTAGCGGTAGCCAAAAACATTCAGTACTTC
NA | TRBJ2-1 | TRBD2 | TRBV4-1 | CASSQVLAGAINEQFF | TGCGCCAGCAGCCAAGTTCTAGCGGGAGCGATCAATGAGCAGTTCTTC
NA | TRBJ2-1 | TRBD2 | TRBV20-1 | CSASPGLAGPSTYNEQFF | TGCAGTGCGTCTCCGGGACTAGCGGGACCCTCCACCTACAATGAGCAGTTCTTC
few | TRBJ1-2 | NA | TRBV12-3/TRBV12-4 | CASSPGAWRGYTF | TGTGCCAGCAGTCCAGGGGCTTGGCGTGGCTACACCTTC
NA | TRBJ2-5 | NA | TRBV18 | CASSRNVRETQYF | TGTGCCAGCTCGCGGAACGTACGAGAGACCCAGTACTTC
few | TRBJ2-7 | NA | TRBV7-3 | CASSFKLAGYEQYF | TGTGCCAGCAGCTTCAAACTAGCCGGCTACGAGCAGTACTTC
once | TRBJ2-4 | NA | TRBV5-6 | CASSRGPPAGDIQYF | TGTGCCAGCAGCCGAGGACCCCCTGCAGGGGACATTCAGTACTTC
few | TRBJ1-1 | TRBD1 | TRBV6-1 | CASSELGQDNTEAFF | TGTGCCAGCAGTGAACTGGGACAGGACAACACTGAAGCTTTCTTT
few | TRBJ2-7 | NA | TRBV2 | CASKPWSSYEQYF | TGTGCCAGCAAACCCTGGAGCTCCTACGAGCAGTACTTC
few | TRBJ2-1 | NA | TRBV20-1 | CSARGLLSYNEQFF | TGCAGTGCTAGAGGTCTCCTAAGTTACAATGAGCAGTTCTTC
NA | TRBJ2-2 | NA | TRBV20-1 | CSAKPYGALGGGELFF | TGCAGTGCTAAACCCTATGGCGCGCTGGGGGGCGGGGAGCTGTTTTTT
NA | TRBJ2-7 | NA | TRBV13 | CDSSSPGQAYEQYF | TGTGACAGCAGCTCCCCGGGCCAGGCCTACGAGCAGTACTTC
NA | TRBJ1-1 | NA | TRBV4-1 | CASSQTAFEAFF | TGCGCCAGCAGCCAGACAGCGTTTGAAGCTTTCTTT
NA | TRBJ2-2 | TRBD1 | TRBV6-1 | CASPDRATHTGELFF | TGTGCCAGCCCCGACAGGGCAACCCACACCGGGGAGCTGTTTTTT
NA | TRBJ1-2 | TRBD1 | TRBV5-6 | CASSLAGSTGKSYTF | TGTGCCAGCAGCTTGGCCGGTTCGACAGGGAAGAGCTACACCTTC
NA | TRBJ2-1 | NA | TRBV5-1 | CASSFVDRYNEQFF | TGCGCCAGCAGCTTTGTGGACCGTTACAATGAGCAGTTCTTC
NA | TRBJ2-2 | NA | TRBV20-1 | CSARGAPNTGELFF | TGCAGTGCTAGAGGGGCGCCGAACACCGGGGAGCTGTTTTTT
few | TRBJ2-5 | TRBD1 | TRBV7-9 | CASSFPGQGGQETQYF | TGTGCCAGCAGCTTCCCGGGACAGGGCGGACAAGAGACCCAGTACTTC
NA | TRBJ1-2 | TRBD1 | TRBV28 | CASSRDREGGYTF | TGTGCCAGCAGCCGGGACAGGGAAGGCGGCTACACCTTC
few | TRBJ2-5 | NA | TRBV10-3 | CAISESPSQETQYF | TGTGCCATCAGTGAGTCGCCTAGCCAAGAGACCCAGTACTTC
NA | TRBJ2-3 | TRBD1 | TRBV12-3/TRBV12-4 | CASSLAGDRVSTDTQYF | TGTGCCAGCAGTTTAGCGGGGGACAGGGTTAGCACAGATACGCAGTATTTT